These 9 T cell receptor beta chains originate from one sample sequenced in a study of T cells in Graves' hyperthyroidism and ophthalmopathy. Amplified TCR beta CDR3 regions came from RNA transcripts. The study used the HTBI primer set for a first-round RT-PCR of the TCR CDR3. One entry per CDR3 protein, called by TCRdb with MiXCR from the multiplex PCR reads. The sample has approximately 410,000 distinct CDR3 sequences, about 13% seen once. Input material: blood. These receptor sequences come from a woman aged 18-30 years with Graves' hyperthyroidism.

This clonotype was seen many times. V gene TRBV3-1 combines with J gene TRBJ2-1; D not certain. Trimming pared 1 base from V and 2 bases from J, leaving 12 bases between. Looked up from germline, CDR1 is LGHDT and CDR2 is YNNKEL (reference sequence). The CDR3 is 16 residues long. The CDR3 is CASSQAKRATYNEQFF. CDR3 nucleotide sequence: TGTGCCAGCAGCCAAGCCAAGCGCGCAACCTACAATGAGCAGTTCTTC.

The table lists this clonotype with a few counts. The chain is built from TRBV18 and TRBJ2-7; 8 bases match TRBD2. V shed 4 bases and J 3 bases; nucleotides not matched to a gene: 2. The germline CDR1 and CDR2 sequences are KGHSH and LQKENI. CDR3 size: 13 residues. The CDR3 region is CASSRSGGYEQYF. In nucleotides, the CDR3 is TGTGCCAGCTCACGCAGCGGGGGCTACGAGCAGTACTTC.

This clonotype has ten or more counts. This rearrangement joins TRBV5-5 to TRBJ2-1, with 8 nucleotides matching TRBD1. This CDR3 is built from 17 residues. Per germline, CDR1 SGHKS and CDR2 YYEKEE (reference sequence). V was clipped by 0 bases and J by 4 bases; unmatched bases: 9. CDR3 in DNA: TGTGCCAGCAGCTTGGCCCCGGCAGGGGGCCAGTACAATGAGCAGTTCTTC. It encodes CASSLAPAGGQYNEQFF.

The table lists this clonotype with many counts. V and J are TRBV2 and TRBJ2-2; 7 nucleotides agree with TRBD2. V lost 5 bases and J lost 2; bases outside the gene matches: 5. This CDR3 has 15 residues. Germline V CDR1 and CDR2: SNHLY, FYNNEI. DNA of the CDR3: TGTGCCAGCAGTCGGGGACTACCAAACACCGGGGAGCTGTTTTTT. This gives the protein CASSRGLPNTGELFF.

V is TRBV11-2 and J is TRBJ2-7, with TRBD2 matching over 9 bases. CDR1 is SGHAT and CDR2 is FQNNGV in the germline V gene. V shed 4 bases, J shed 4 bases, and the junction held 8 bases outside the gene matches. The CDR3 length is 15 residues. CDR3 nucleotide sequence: TGTGCCAGCAGCTCGTGGTCGGCGGGAGGGTACGAGCAGTACTTC. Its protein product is CASSSWSAGGYEQYF. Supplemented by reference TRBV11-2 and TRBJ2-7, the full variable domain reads EAGVAQSPRYKIIEKRQSVAFWCNPISGHATLYWYQQILGQGPKLLIQFQNNGVVDDSQLPKDRFSAERLKGVDSTLKIQPAKLEDSAVYLCASSSWSAGGYEQYFGPGTRLTVT.

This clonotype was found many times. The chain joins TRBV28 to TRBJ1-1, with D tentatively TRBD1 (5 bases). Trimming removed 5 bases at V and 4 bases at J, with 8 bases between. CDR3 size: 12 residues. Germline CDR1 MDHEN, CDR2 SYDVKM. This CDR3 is CASSADSTEAFF. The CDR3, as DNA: TGTGCCAGCAGTGCAGACAGCACTGAAGCTTTCTTT.

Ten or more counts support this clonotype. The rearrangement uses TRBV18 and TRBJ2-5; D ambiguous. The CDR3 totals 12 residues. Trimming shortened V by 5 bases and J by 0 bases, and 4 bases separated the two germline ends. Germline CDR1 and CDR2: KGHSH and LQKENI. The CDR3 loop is CASSTDQETQYF. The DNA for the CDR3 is TGTGCCAGCTCAACAGACCAAGAGACCCAGTACTTC.

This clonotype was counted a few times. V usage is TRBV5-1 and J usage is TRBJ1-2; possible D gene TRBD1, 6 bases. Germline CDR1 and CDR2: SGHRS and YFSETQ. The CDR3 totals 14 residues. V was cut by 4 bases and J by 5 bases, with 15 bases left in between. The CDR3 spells CASSPEQGRYGYTF. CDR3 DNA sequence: TGCGCCAGCAGCCCAGAACAGGGAAGGTATGGCTACACCTTC.

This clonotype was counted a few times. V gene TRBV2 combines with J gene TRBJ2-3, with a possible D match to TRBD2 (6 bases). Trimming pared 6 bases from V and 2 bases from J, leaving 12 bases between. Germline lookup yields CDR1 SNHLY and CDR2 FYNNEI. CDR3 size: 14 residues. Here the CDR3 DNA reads TGTGCCAGCAGGAAAGGCGGGGTCACAGATACGCAGTATTTT. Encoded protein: CASRKGGVTDTQYF. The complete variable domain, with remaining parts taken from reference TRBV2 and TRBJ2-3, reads EPEVTQTPSHQVTQMGQEVILRCVPISNHLYFYWYRQILGQKVEFLVSFYNNEISEKSEIFDDQFSVERPDGSNFTLKIRSTKLEDSAMYFCASRKGGVTDTQYFGPGTRLTVL.